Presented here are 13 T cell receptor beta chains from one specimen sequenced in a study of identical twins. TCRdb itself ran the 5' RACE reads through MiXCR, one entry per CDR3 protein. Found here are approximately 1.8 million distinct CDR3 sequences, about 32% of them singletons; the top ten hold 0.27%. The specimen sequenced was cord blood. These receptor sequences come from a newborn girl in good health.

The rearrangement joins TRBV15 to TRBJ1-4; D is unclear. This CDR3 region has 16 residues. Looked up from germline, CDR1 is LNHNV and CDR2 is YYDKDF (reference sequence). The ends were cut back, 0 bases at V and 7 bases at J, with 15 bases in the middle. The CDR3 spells CATSRDFHKGREKLFF. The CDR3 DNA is TGTGCCACCAGCAGAGATTTCCACAAAGGGCGTGAAAAACTGTTTTTT. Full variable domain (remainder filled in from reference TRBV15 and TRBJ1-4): DAMVIQNPRYQVTQFGKPVTLSCSQTLNHNVMYWYQQKSSQAPKLLFHYYDKDFNNEADTPDNFQSRRPNTSFCFLDIRSPGLGDTAMYLCATSRDFHKGREKLFFGSGTQLSVL.

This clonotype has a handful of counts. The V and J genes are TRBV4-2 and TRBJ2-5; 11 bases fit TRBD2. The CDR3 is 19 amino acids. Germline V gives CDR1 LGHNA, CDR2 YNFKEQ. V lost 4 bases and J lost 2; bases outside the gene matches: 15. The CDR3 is CASSLNRASGRTKQETQYF. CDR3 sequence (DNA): TGTGCCAGCAGCCTAAACCGGGCTAGCGGGAGGACCAAACAAGAGACCCAGTACTTC.

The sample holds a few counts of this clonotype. The CDR3 region has the DNA TGTGCCAGCAGCCCAAGGTCAACCGGGACAGGGGACTATGGCTACACCTTC. Its protein product is CASSPRSTGTGDYGYTF. The rearrangement joins TRBV11-2 to TRBJ1-2; 10 nucleotides match TRBD1. The CDR3 runs to 17 residues. Germline V CDR1 and CDR2: SGHAT, FQNNGV. V was pared by 5 bases and J by 3 bases, with 12 bases of the junction left unmatched.

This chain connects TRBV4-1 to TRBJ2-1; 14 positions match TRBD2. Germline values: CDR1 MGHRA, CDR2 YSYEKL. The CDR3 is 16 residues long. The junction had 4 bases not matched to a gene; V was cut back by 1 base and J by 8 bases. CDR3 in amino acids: CASSQGRLAGGHEQFF. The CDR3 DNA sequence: TGCGCCAGCAGCCAAGGCAGACTAGCGGGAGGGCATGAGCAGTTCTTC.

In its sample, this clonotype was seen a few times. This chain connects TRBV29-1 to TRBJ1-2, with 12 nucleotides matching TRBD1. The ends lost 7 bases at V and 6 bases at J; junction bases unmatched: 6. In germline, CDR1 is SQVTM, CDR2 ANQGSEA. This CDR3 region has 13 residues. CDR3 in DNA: TGCAGCGGTTGGGGACAGGGGGCGAATGGCTACACCTTC. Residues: CSGWGQGANGYTF.

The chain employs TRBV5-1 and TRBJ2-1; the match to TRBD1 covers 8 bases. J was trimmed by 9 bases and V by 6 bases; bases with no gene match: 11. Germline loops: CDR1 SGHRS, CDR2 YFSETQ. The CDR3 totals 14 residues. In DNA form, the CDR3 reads TGCGCCAGCAATCCGGACAGGGTACGAAGTGAGCAGTTCTTC. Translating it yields CASNPDRVRSEQFF. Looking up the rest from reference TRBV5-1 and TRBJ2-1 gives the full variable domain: KAGVTQTPRYLIKTRGQQVTLSCSPISGHRSVSWYQQTPGQGLQFLFEYFSETQRNKGNFPGRFSGRQFSNSRSEMNVSTLELGDSALYLCASNPDRVRSEQFFGPGTRLTVL.

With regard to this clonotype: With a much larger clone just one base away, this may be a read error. The CDR3: CATSPTSGEYHNEQFF. The DNA of the CDR3 is TGTGCCACCAGTCCAACTAGCGGGGAATACCACAATGAGCAGTTCTTC. This chain uses TRBV6-5 with TRBJ2-1, with TRBD2 matching 10 bases. Germline V gives CDR1 MNHEY, CDR2 SVGAGI. The CDR3 is 16 amino acids.

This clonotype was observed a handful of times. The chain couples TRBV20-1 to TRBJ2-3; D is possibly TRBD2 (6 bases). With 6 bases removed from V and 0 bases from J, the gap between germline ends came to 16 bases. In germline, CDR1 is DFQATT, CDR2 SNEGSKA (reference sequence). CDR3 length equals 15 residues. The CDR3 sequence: CSAGGLRASTDTQYF. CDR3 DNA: TGCAGTGCGGGCGGACTACGGGCTAGCACAGATACGCAGTATTTT.

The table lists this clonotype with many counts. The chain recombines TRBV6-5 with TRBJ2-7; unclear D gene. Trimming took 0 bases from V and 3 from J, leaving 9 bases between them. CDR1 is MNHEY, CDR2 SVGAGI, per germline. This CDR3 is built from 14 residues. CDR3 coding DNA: TGTGCCAGCAGTTACTCGAAAGGGAACTACGAGCAGTACTTC. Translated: CASSYSKGNYEQYF.

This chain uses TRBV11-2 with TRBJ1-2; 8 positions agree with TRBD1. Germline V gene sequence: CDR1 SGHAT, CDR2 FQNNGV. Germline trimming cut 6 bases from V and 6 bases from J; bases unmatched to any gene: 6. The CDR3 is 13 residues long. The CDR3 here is CASRSGGADGYTF. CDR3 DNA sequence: TGTGCCAGCAGGTCAGGGGGCGCGGATGGCTACACCTTC.

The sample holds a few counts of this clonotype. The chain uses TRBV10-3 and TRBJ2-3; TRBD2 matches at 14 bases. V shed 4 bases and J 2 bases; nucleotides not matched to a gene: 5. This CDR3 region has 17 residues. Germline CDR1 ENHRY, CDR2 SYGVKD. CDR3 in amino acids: CAISGLAGGPTTDTQYF. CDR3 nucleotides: TGTGCCATCAGTGGACTAGCGGGAGGGCCGACCACAGATACGCAGTATTTT.

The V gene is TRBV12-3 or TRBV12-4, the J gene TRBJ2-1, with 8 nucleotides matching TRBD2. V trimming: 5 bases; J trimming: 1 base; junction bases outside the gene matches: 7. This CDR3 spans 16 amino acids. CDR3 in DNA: TGTGCCAGCAGTCCTCGACTAGCGCGATCCTACAATGAGCAGTTCTTC. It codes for CASSPRLARSYNEQFF.

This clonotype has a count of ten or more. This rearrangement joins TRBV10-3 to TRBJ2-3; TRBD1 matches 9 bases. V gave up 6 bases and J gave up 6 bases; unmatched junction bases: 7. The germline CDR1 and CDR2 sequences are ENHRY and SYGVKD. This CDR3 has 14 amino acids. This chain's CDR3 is CAIRPGQGLDTQYF. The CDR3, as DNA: TGTGCCATCAGGCCGGGACAGGGTCTGGATACGCAGTATTTT.